This TCR beta chain was identified in a study of preoperative IRX-2 immunotherapy in early breast cancer. From germline, CDR1 is SEHNR and CDR2 FQNEAQ (reference sequence). The ends lost 5 bases at V and 1 base at J; junction bases unmatched: 6. The CDR3 loop spans 18 amino acids. TCRdb's copy holds only in-frame clones and misses some; the assay was immunoSEQ multiplex PCR. Among fewer than 70,000 clones, approximately 94% were seen once, and the ten largest hold under 2%. Treatment meaning: preoperative locoregional IRX-2 cytokine immunotherapy. Preoperative locoregional IRX-2 cytokine immunotherapy was tested in the phase Ib source study.

The rearrangement joins TRBV7-9 to TRBJ2-1, with 15 nucleotides matching TRBD2. This clonotype originated in a human donor with breast cancer. Sample acquisition took place from a patient treated with IRX-2 immunotherapy. This CDR3 is CASSTGLAGGGSYNEQFF. The CDR3 DNA sequence: TGTGCCAGCAGCACGGGACTAGCGGGAGGTGGGTCCTACAATGAGCAGTTCTTC.